Shown below are 23 T cell receptor beta chains from a single sample sequenced in a study of shared T cell receptors in the human thymus. The table came from immunoSEQ multiplex PCR; TCRdb's copy has only in-frame clones and leaves some out. The data hold some 760,000 clones, with 70% to 90% observed a single time. These records were also assigned to another study, of human thymus T cells.

The sequenced sample consisted of thymocytes. These receptors all stem from a girl under three years old with a congenital heart defect.

This clone was seen a handful of times. The J gene is TRBJ2-7, the V gene TRBV14, with D possibly matching TRBD1 (5 bases). Germline V gene lookup returns CDR1 SGHDN and CDR2 FVKESK. Trimming stripped 3 bases from V and 0 bases from J, with 6 bases between. The CDR3 contains 13 residues. In DNA, the CDR3 is TGTGCCAGCAGCCACAGGGCCTCCTACGAGCAGTACTTC. Amino acids: CASSHRASYEQYF.

This clone was observed a few times. The gene calls are TRBV21-1 and TRBJ1-2; the D call of TRBD1 is as the table states it, not checked on the DNA. TRBV21-1 is a pseudogene segment. CDR3 length: 16 residues. The DNA for the CDR3 is TGTGCCAGCAGCACCATCCCGTACGACAGGGACTATGGCTACACCTTC. Translating it yields CASSTIPYDRDYGYTF.

As concerns this clone: A read error may account for a junction end that differs from germline. The chain carries TRBV25-1 and TRBJ1-2; perhaps TRBD1 as D (5 bases). Looked up from germline, CDR1 is MGHDK and CDR2 is SYGVNS. The CDR3 runs 10 residues. CDR3 sequence (DNA): TGTGCCAGCAGTCGTCTCCAGGGCAGCTTC. Protein sequence: CASSRLQGSF.

The J gene is TRBJ1-2, the V gene TRBV2, with TRBD1 identical over 11 bases. From germline, CDR1 is SNHLY and CDR2 FYNNEI. CDR3 length equals 17 residues. V shed 2 bases and J 4 bases; nucleotides not matched to a gene: 9. The CDR3 region has the DNA TGTGCCAGCAGTGAATGGGGGACAGGGGGAGGGGGCTATGGCTACACCTTC. Translated: CASSEWGTGGGGYGYTF.

The chain combines TRBV7-9 with TRBJ2-5, with 7 bases that match TRBD1. V trimming: 1 base; J trimming: 3 bases; junction bases outside the gene matches: 8. The CDR3 length is 16 residues. Looked up from germline, CDR1 is SEHNR and CDR2 is FQNEAQ (reference sequence). The DNA for the CDR3 is TGTGCCAGCAGCTTAGTTACCCGGACAGGTAAAGAGACCCAGTACTTC. The encoded protein is CASSLVTRTGKETQYF. Full variable domain (missing parts from reference TRBV7-9 and TRBJ2-5): DTGVSQNPRHKITKRGQNVTFRCDPISEHNRLYWYRQTLGQGPEFLTYFQNEAQLEKSRLLSDRFSAERPKGSFSTLEIQRTEQGDSAMYLCASSLVTRTGKETQYFGPGTRLLVL.

V and J are TRBV5-1 and TRBJ1-2; 10 nucleotides match TRBD1. J was trimmed by 7 bases and V by 4 bases; bases with no gene match: 10. The CDR3 covers 15 residues. Germline loops: CDR1 SGHRS, CDR2 YFSETQ. CDR3 sequence: CASSPRGQGGGGYTF. The CDR3 DNA is TGCGCCAGCAGCCCACGAGGACAGGGGGGAGGTGGCTACACCTTC.

The rearrangement links TRBV5-1 to TRBJ1-1, with 8 bases identical to TRBD1. The CDR3 consists of 20 residues. The germline V gene encodes CDR1 SGHRS and CDR2 YFSETQ. V was clipped by 0 bases and J by 5 bases; unmatched bases: 21. The CDR3 reads CASSLGLLTGRTGSKTEAFF. The DNA of the CDR3 is TGCGCCAGCAGCTTGGGACTTCTAACAGGGAGGACAGGGTCCAAAACTGAAGCTTTCTTT.

The chain links TRBV6-5 to TRBJ2-5, with a weak D call TRBD2 (5 bases). The CDR3 totals 13 residues. Germline V lookup: CDR1 MNHEY, CDR2 SVGAGI. V lost 6 bases and J lost 0, with 8 bases in between. CDR3 protein: CASRRRNQETQYF. Here the CDR3 DNA reads TGTGCCAGCAGAAGGAGGAACCAAGAGACCCAGTACTTC.

This clone came up once. The CDR3, as DNA: TGCAGCGTTGAAGACAAAAGGTGCGTCAGTTATACGCGGGACAGGGAGAACACTGAAGCTTTCTTT. Translated, it gives CSVEDKRCVSYTRDRENTEAFF. The chain uses TRBV29-1 and TRBJ1-1, with 9 positions matching TRBD1. Germline-derived CDR1 and CDR2 are SQVTM and ANQGSEA. Trimming took 0 bases from V and 1 from J; bases not matched to a gene: 24. The CDR3 sequence is 22 residues long.

In the case of this clone: An end of the junction differs from the germline gene, which may be a read error. The identical CDR3 is also encoded by other nucleotide sequences in the sample. The chain uses TRBV28 and TRBJ1-6, with a possible D match to TRBD1 (5 bases). Looked up from germline, CDR1 is MDHEN and CDR2 is SYDVKM. The CDR3 is made up of 16 amino acids. Written as DNA, the CDR3 is TGTGCCAGCAGTCTAGGAGACAGCTCCTATAATTCCCCCCTCCACTTT. Protein product: CASSLGDSSYNSPLHF. Looking up the rest from reference TRBV28 and TRBJ1-6 gives the full variable domain: DVKVTQSSRYLVKRTGEKVFLECVQDMDHENMFWYRQDPGLGLRLIYFSYDVKMKEKGDIPEGYSVSREKKERFSLILESASTNQTSMYLCASSLGDSSYNSPLHFGNGTRLTVT.

This sequence joins TRBV5-6 and TRBJ2-7; weak D call: TRBD2 (6 bases). Germline V gene lookup returns CDR1 SGHDT and CDR2 YYEEEE. The CDR3 length is 16 residues. V lost 5 bases to trimming and J lost 3 bases, with 21 bases between them. CDR3: CASRPGVGRAYYEQYF. CDR3 nucleotide sequence: TGTGCCAGCAGGCCGGGGGTAGGGCGGGCCTACTACGAGCAGTACTTC.

The chain couples TRBV9 to TRBJ1-2; D is possibly TRBD1 (6 bases). Germline assignment: CDR1 SGDLS and CDR2 YYNGEE. Trimming removed 4 bases from V and 4 bases from J, with 14 bases in between. This CDR3 spans 14 amino acids. The CDR3 nucleotides are TGTGCCAGCAGCCCCAGAGGACAGTCCTATGGCTACACCTTC. It specifies CASSPRGQSYGYTF.

The rearrangement uses TRBV15 and TRBJ2-1; TRBD2 matches at 11 bases. CDR1 is LNHNV, CDR2 YYDKDF, per germline (reference sequence). This CDR3 is built from 18 residues. Losses at the gene ends were 1 base for V and 10 bases for J; bases not matched to a gene: 15. DNA for the CDR3: TGTGCCACCAGCAGAGGAGGGGCTAGCGGGGGGATTGATGTGGAGCAGTTCTTC. It encodes CATSRGGASGGIDVEQFF.

The chain is built from TRBV29-1 and TRBJ1-2; TRBD1 is a possible D gene (6 bases). The CDR3 is made up of 14 amino acids. V shed 7 bases and J shed 4 bases, with 19 bases lying between them. Germline V gives CDR1 SQVTM, CDR2 ANQGSEA. CDR3 DNA: TGCAGCGCGATTACAGGGCGGGGGGTCTATGGCTACACCTTC. Amino acids: CSAITGRGVYGYTF.

The V gene is TRBV2, the J gene TRBJ1-4; D call uncertain. CDR1 SNHLY and CDR2 FYNNEI come from the germline V gene. The ends were cut back, 10 bases at V and 4 bases at J, with 13 bases in the middle. The CDR3 length is 13 residues. The CDR3 here is CATLFTLNEKLFF. Written as DNA, the CDR3 is TGTGCCACTCTATTCACCCTTAATGAAAAACTGTTTTTT.

This clone was seen a single time. Here the CDR3 reads CASSNSGSLTDTQYF. The CDR3 DNA reads as TGTGCCAGCAGCAATAGCGGGAGCCTCACAGATACGCAGTATTTT. V usage is TRBV7-8 and J usage is TRBJ2-3; TRBD2 agrees at 9 bases. V lost 5 bases and J lost 2; bases outside the gene matches: 5. The CDR3 is 15 residues long. CDR1 is SGHVS, CDR2 FQNEAQ, per germline.

This clone was recorded a few times. CDR3 DNA: TGTGCCAGTAGTATTGGGCCCGGGACAGGGGATGGCTACACCTTC. This sequence encodes CASSIGPGTGDGYTF. The genes are TRBV19 and TRBJ1-2; 10 positions match TRBD1. CDR1 LNHDA and CDR2 SQIVND come from the germline V gene (reference sequence). Trimming cost V 3 bases and J 6 bases; bases outside gene matches: 7. The CDR3 has 15 amino acids.

The V call is TRBV6-6, the J call TRBJ2-3; no definite D call. Trimming took 6 bases from V and 0 from J, leaving 10 bases between them. Germline V lookup: CDR1 MNHNY, CDR2 SVGAGI (reference sequence). The CDR3 runs 14 residues. CDR3 DNA: TGTGCCAGCAGCCAAACTTGGAGCACAGATACGCAGTATTTT. Protein: CASSQTWSTDTQYF.

The chain uses TRBV27 and TRBJ2-7; 8 bases fit TRBD1. The V segment lost 5 bases and the J segment 5 bases; nucleotides outside the gene matches: 8. Germline lookup yields CDR1 MNHEY and CDR2 SMNVEV (reference sequence). CDR3 length: 14 amino acids. The CDR3 bases are TGTGCCAGCAGTCCATGGACAGGGAACAACGAGCAGTACTTC. Protein product: CASSPWTGNNEQYF.

This clone has a handful of counts. This chain joins TRBV5-6 and TRBJ1-5, with 7 bases fitting TRBD1. The V gene's germline CDR1 is SGHDT and CDR2 YYEEEE. Trimming removed 2 bases from V and 4 bases from J; junction bases left unmatched: 9. CDR3 length equals 16 residues. CDR3 amino acids: CASSFGPTGANQPQHF. Written as DNA, the CDR3 is TGTGCCAGCAGCTTTGGGCCTACAGGGGCAAATCAGCCCCAGCATTTT.

The V and J genes are TRBV19 and TRBJ2-4; D is perhaps TRBD1 (6 bases). The CDR3 totals 16 residues. Germline CDR1 is LNHDA and CDR2 is SQIVND (reference sequence). V shed 3 bases and J shed 1 base, with 13 bases lying between them. This CDR3 reads CASSMNRVFAKNIQYF. The CDR3, as DNA: TGTGCCAGTAGTATGAACAGGGTTTTTGCCAAAAACATTCAGTACTTC.

V usage is TRBV6-6 and J usage is TRBJ2-5, with 9 bases matching TRBD2. Germline assignment: CDR1 MNHNY and CDR2 SVGAGI (reference sequence). Trimming took 5 bases from V and 4 from J; bases not matched to a gene: 11. The CDR3 runs to 16 residues. The CDR3 DNA reads TGTGCCAGCAGTGCGGGGCGGGGGGGCTTTGGAGAGACCCAGTACTTC. Translated: CASSAGRGGFGETQYF.

This clone was observed a single time. This chain links TRBV15 with TRBJ2-7; 7 nucleotides match TRBD1. Germline trimming cut 4 bases from V and 6 bases from J; bases unmatched to any gene: 12. In germline, CDR1 is LNHNV, CDR2 YYDKDF (reference sequence). CDR3 length: 15 residues. In DNA form, the CDR3 reads TGTGCCACCAGCAAACAGGGGCCCCTGAGAGGCGAGCAGTACTTC. It specifies CATSKQGPLRGEQYF.